The 20 T cell receptor beta chains listed next were all sequenced from one sample in a study of T cells in Graves' hyperthyroidism and ophthalmopathy. Regions amplified from RNA transcripts were the TCR beta CDR3 regions. Initially, a first-round RT-PCR of the TCR CDR3 employed the HTBI primer set. MiXCR was run by TCRdb on the multiplex PCR reads, yielding one entry per CDR3 protein. The sample includes 450,000 to 700,000 distinct CDR3 sequences, roughly 46% of them seen just once. Sequencing used peripheral blood or thyroid tissue (not recorded which). The receptors originated from an adult woman with Graves' disease, either hyperthyroidism or ophthalmopathy (not recorded which).

This clonotype was counted ten times or more. V gene TRBV7-9 combines with J gene TRBJ1-2, with D hard to call. V lost 4 bases, J lost 5 bases, and 17 bases lay in between. Looked up from germline, CDR1 is SEHNR and CDR2 is FQNEAQ (reference sequence). The CDR3 has 15 amino acids. The CDR3 DNA reads TGTGCCAGCAGCTCCCCCCCTCGGCCGGTGTATGGCTACACCTTC. Translating gives CASSSPPRPVYGYTF.

This clonotype was detected only once. This chain joins TRBV2 and TRBJ2-5; 10 positions agree with TRBD1. The V gene's germline CDR1 is SNHLY and CDR2 FYNNEI. CDR3 length: 15 residues. V shed 6 bases and J 5 bases; nucleotides not matched to a gene: 9. CDR3 residues: CASRHRDRGRETQYF. CDR3 bases: TGTGCCAGCAGGCACCGGGACAGGGGCCGGGAGACCCAGTACTTC.

This clonotype was detected only a few times. The chain uses TRBV29-1 and TRBJ1-1, with 7 bases that match TRBD1. The trim removed 3 bases at V and 0 bases at J, leaving 4 bases unmatched. CDR1 and CDR2 from the germline V gene are SQVTM and ANQGSEA. This CDR3 contains 14 residues. CDR3 region: CSVDRDSVNTEAFF. As DNA, the CDR3 is TGCAGCGTTGACCGGGACAGCGTGAACACTGAAGCTTTCTTT.

V is TRBV2 and J is TRBJ2-5, with D perhaps matching TRBD1 or TRBD2 (6 bases each). This CDR3 has 17 amino acids. V was clipped by 8 bases and J by 9 bases, with 31 bases between them. Germline V gene lookup returns CDR1 SNHLY and CDR2 FYNNEI. The CDR3 region is CASESTTFGGPRGAQYF. As DNA, the CDR3 is TGTGCCAGCGAGAGCACCACCTTTGGGGGTCCAAGGGGGGCCCAGTACTTC.

This chain uses TRBV2 with TRBJ1-6, with D possibly being TRBD1 (6 bases). Germline V gene sequence: CDR1 SNHLY, CDR2 FYNNEI. This CDR3 is 14 amino acids long. V was pared by 6 bases and J by 5 bases, with 11 bases between. This CDR3 is CASSADSDNSPLHF. CDR3 bases: TGTGCCAGCAGCGCGGACAGCGATAATTCACCCCTCCACTTT.

This clonotype was seen many times. The chain recombines TRBV2 with TRBJ2-6, with D tentatively TRBD1 (5 bases). Germline loops: CDR1 SNHLY, CDR2 FYNNEI. This CDR3 is built from 16 residues. Trimming stripped 7 bases from V and 0 bases from J, with 13 bases between. CDR3: CASIKMGRSGANVLTF. The CDR3 region has the DNA TGTGCCAGCATCAAAATGGGGCGCTCTGGGGCCAACGTCCTGACTTTC.

The table lists this clonotype with many counts. In nucleotides, the CDR3 is TGCGCCAGCAGCTTGAGGGGCGCAGGCTTCTTGACTTTC. It specifies CASSLRGAGFLTF. This chain connects TRBV5-1 to TRBJ2-6; TRBD1 is a possible D gene (5 bases). CDR1 and CDR2 from the germline V gene are SGHRS and YFSETQ. The CDR3 length is 13 residues. Trimming took 1 base from V and 17 from J, leaving 16 bases between them. The variable domain in full, with the rest retrieved from reference TRBV5-1 and TRBJ2-6, is KAGVTQTPRYLIKTRGQQVTLSCSPISGHRSVSWYQQTPGQGLQFLFEYFSETQRNKGNFPGRFSGRQFSNSRSEMNVSTLELGDSALYLCASSLRGAGFLTFGAGSRLTVL.

This clonotype was counted many times. The chain carries TRBV7-9 and TRBJ2-7; D possibly corresponds to TRBD2 (5 bases). Germline V gene lookup returns CDR1 SEHNR and CDR2 FQNEAQ (reference sequence). The germline V and J ends were trimmed by 2 bases and 3 bases, with 11 bases remaining between them. The CDR3 consists of 14 residues. CDR3 DNA sequence: TGTGCCAGCAGCTTACCGGGGAAAAACTACGAGCAGTACTTC. It encodes CASSLPGKNYEQYF.

With respect to this clonotype: One end of the junction is discordant with germline, which a read error may explain. V usage is TRBV5-4 and J usage is TRBJ1-4; 7 nucleotides match TRBD1. This CDR3 comprises 16 residues. Germline CDR1 is SGHNT and CDR2 is YYREEE (reference sequence). Written as DNA, the CDR3 is TGTGCCACTAATAGAGGCGCGGGACAGCGTGGTGAAAAACCGTTTTTT. Residues: CATNRGAGQRGEKPFF.

The gene calls are TRBV9 and TRBJ1-2; the match to TRBD1 covers 8 bases. Germline-derived CDR1 and CDR2 are SGDLS and YYNGEE. The V and J ends lost 4 bases and 3 bases, in that order; junction bases with no gene match: 11. CDR3 length: 16 residues. This CDR3 is CASSPRTGWKDYGYTF. In nucleotides, the CDR3 is TGTGCCAGCAGCCCTAGGACAGGGTGGAAGGACTATGGCTACACCTTC.

About this clonotype: Given the absence of the conserved phenylalanine or tryptophan at the CDR3 end, a read error is likely. The DNA is omitted, as the CDR3 cannot be located on it reliably, and the CDR3 follows TCRdb's listing. The V gene is TRBV2, the J gene TRBJ1-1. With termini counted, the CDR3 has 8 amino acids. The germline CDR1 and CDR2 sequences are SNHLY and FYNNEI. CDR3: CASSLGQV.

This clonotype was counted ten times or more. The rearrangement joins TRBV19 to TRBJ1-4, with TRBD1 identical over 8 bases. V was clipped by 6 bases and J by 8 bases; unmatched bases: 8. The germline CDR1 and CDR2 sequences are LNHDA and SQIVND (reference sequence). CDR3 length: 14 amino acids. This CDR3 is CASRTGTGREKLFF. As DNA, the CDR3 is TGTGCCAGTAGGACCGGGACAGGACGAGAAAAACTGTTTTTT. Together with reference TRBV19 and TRBJ1-4, the CDR3 gives the full variable domain: DGGITQSPKYLFRKEGQNVTLSCEQNLNHDAMYWYRQDPGQGLRLIYYSQIVNDFQKGDIAEGYSVSREKKESFPLTVTSAQKNPTAFYLCASRTGTGREKLFFGSGTQLSVL.

This clonotype was observed many times. The J gene is TRBJ2-2, the V gene TRBV7-2, with D unresolved. Germline V gene sequence: CDR1 SGHTA, CDR2 FQGNSA. Between the trimmed V and J ends, which lost 2 bases and 13 bases, there was a span of 17 bases. This CDR3 contains 14 residues. CDR3: CASSLSTGPTVLFF. The CDR3 nucleotides read TGTGCCAGCAGCTTAAGTACCGGCCCAACGGTGCTGTTTTTT.

This chain joins TRBV29-1 and TRBJ1-2; D is undetermined. Germline CDR1 reads SQVTM; CDR2 reads ANQGSEA. CDR3 length equals 11 residues. V lost 7 bases and J lost 5, with 11 bases in between. The CDR3 DNA reads as TGCAGCGCTAACGGGAAATATGGCTACACCTTC. Protein product: CSANGKYGYTF.

The rearrangement uses TRBV7-8 and TRBJ1-2; 11 bases fit TRBD1. Looked up from germline, CDR1 is SGHVS and CDR2 is FQNEAQ. Trimming cost V 5 bases and J 4 bases; bases outside gene matches: 6. This CDR3 has 15 residues. CDR3 amino acids: CASSPGQGVRYGYTF. The CDR3, as DNA: TGTGCCAGCAGCCCGGGACAGGGGGTCCGCTATGGCTACACCTTC.

This clonotype was seen a single time. The rearrangement uses TRBV29-1 and TRBJ1-1; D possibly corresponds to TRBD1 (5 bases). The CDR3 totals 15 residues. Trimming shortened V by 6 bases and J by 0 bases, and 17 bases separated the two germline ends. Germline assignment: CDR1 SQVTM and CDR2 ANQGSEA. The CDR3, as DNA: TGCAGCGTCGTACGGGGGAGATACATGAACACTGAAGCTTTCTTT. Translation gives CSVVRGRYMNTEAFF. The whole variable domain, remainder taken from reference TRBV29-1 and TRBJ1-1, is SAVISQKPSRDICQRGTSLTIQCQVDSQVTMMFWYRQQPGQSLTLIATANQGSEATYESGFVIDKFPISRPNLTFSTLTVSNMSPEDSSIYLCSVVRGRYMNTEAFFGQGTRLTVV.

This clonotype appeared many times. V gene TRBV5-6 combines with J gene TRBJ2-2; no clear D. The V gene's germline CDR1 is SGHDT and CDR2 YYEEEE. Trimming stripped 7 bases from V and 6 bases from J, with 7 bases between. The CDR3 runs 11 residues. As DNA, the CDR3 is TGTGCCAGCGCCTACGCCGGGGAGCTGTTTTTT. It translates to CASAYAGELFF.

The chain has TRBV5-1 and TRBJ1-4; no reliable D call. V lost 1 base and J 5 bases, leaving 12 bases between the germline ends. Germline-derived CDR1 and CDR2 are SGHRS and YFSETQ. This CDR3 has 15 amino acids. This chain's CDR3 is CASSLTGDRNEKLFF. As DNA, the CDR3 is TGCGCCAGCAGCTTGACGGGTGACCGAAATGAAAAACTGTTTTTT. The full variable domain, in which reference TRBV5-1 and TRBJ1-4 provide the parts outside the CDR3, is KAGVTQTPRYLIKTRGQQVTLSCSPISGHRSVSWYQQTPGQGLQFLFEYFSETQRNKGNFPGRFSGRQFSNSRSEMNVSTLELGDSALYLCASSLTGDRNEKLFFGSGTQLSVL.

The chain joins TRBV19 to TRBJ1-5, with D possibly TRBD1 on 6 matching bases. The germline V gene encodes CDR1 LNHDA and CDR2 SQIVND (reference sequence). This CDR3 contains 16 residues. V lost 1 base and J lost 1, with 11 bases in between. Here the CDR3 reads CASSIARGKSNQPQHF. The CDR3, as DNA: TGTGCCAGTAGTATAGCGAGGGGGAAGAGCAATCAGCCCCAGCATTTT.

This clonotype turned up a few times. V and J are TRBV29-1 and TRBJ2-7; no reliable D call. The CDR3 length is 11 residues. V was trimmed by 4 bases and J by 3 bases, leaving 7 bases between them. Germline V CDR1 and CDR2: SQVTM, ANQGSEA. The CDR3: CSVANDYEQYF. The CDR3 DNA follows: TGCAGCGTTGCGAACGACTACGAGCAGTACTTC.